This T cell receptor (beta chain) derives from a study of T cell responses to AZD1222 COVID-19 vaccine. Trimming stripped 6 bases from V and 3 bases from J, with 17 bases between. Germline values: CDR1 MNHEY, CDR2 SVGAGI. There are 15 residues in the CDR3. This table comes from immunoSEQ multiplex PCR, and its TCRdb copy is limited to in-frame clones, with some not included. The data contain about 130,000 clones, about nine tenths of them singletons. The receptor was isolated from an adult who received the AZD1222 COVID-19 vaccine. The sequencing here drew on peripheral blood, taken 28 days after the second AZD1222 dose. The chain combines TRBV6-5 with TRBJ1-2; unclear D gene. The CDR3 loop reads CASSVTGGSDYGYTF. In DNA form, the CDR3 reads TGTGCCAGCAGCGTTACGGGAGGGAGCGACTATGGCTACACCTTC.